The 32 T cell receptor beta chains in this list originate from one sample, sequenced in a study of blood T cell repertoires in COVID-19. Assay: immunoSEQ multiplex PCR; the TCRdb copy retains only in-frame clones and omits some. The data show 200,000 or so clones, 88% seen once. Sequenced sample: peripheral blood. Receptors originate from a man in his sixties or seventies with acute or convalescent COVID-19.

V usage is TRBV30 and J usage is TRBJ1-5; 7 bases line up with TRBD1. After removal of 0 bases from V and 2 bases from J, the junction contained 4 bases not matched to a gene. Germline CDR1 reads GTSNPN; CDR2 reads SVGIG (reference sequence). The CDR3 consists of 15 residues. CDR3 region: CAWSVGQAGNQPQHF. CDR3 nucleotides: TGTGCCTGGAGTGTTGGACAGGCGGGCAATCAGCCCCAGCATTTT.

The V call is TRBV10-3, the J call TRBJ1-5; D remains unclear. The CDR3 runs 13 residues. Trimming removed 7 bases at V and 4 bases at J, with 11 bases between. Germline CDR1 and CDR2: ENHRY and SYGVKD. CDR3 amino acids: CAIMEERNQPQHF. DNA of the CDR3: TGTGCCATCATGGAGGAACGGAATCAGCCCCAGCATTTT.

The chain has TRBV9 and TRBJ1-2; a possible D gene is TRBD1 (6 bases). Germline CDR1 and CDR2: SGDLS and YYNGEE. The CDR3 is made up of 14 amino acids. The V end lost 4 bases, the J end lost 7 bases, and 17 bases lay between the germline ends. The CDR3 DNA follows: TGTGCCAGCAGCCCAGGGGTGGAAATGAGTGGCTACACCTTC. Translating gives CASSPGVEMSGYTF.

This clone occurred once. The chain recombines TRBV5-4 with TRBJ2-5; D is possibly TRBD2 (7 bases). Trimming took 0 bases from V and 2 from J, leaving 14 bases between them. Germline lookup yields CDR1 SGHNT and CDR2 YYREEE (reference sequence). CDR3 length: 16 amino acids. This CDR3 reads CASSLAKGRGQETQYF. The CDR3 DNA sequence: TGTGCCAGCAGCTTGGCCAAGGGGAGGGGGCAAGAGACCCAGTACTTC.

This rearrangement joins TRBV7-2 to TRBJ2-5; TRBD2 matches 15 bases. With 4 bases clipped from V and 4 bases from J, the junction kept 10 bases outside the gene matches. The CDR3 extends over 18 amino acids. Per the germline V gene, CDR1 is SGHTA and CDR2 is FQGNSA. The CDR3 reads CASSSTRTSGGGRETQYF. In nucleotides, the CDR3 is TGTGCCAGCAGCTCTACTCGGACTAGCGGGGGGGGGCGAGAGACCCAGTACTTC.

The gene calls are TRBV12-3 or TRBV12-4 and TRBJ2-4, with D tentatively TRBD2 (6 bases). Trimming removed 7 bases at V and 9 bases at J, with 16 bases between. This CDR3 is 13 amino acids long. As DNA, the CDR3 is TGTGCCAGCACCCCTTCTGGGGGAGGCATTCAGTACTTC. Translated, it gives CASTPSGGGIQYF.

For the CDR3, the DNA is TGTGCCATCAGTGAGGCCTGGGGGGGAGGGACTGAAGCTTTCTTT. This encodes CAISEAWGGGTEAFF. This chain connects TRBV10-3 to TRBJ1-1, with D tentatively TRBD1 (5 bases). Germline V CDR1 and CDR2: ENHRY, SYGVKD. The CDR3 runs to 15 residues. V lost 2 bases to trimming and J lost 5 bases, with 15 bases between them.

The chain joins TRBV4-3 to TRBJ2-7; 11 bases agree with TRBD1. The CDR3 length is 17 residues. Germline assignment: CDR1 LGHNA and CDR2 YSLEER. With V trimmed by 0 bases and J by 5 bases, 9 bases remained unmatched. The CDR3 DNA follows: TGCGCCAGCAGCCAAGAATCGTCTACGGACAGGGGGCACGAGCAGTACTTC. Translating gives CASSQESSTDRGHEQYF.

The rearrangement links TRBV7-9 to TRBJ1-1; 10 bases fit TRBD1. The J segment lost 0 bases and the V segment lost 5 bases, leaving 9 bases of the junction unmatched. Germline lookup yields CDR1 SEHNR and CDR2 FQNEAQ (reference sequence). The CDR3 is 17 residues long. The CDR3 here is CASSGRDRGGMNTEAFF. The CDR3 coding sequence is TGTGCCAGCAGCGGACGGGACAGGGGCGGAATGAACACTGAAGCTTTCTTT. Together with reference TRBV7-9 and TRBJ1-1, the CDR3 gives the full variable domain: DTGVSQNPRHKITKRGQNVTFRCDPISEHNRLYWYRQTLGQGPEFLTYFQNEAQLEKSRLLSDRFSAERPKGSFSTLEIQRTEQGDSAMYLCASSGRDRGGMNTEAFFGQGTRLTVV.

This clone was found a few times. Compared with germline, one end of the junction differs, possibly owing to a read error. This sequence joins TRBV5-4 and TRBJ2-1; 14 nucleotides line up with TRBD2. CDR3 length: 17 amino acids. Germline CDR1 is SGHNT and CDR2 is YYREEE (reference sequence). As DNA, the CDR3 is TGTGCCAGCAGCTCAGGATTCGGACTAGCGGGGGGCAGTTCAGAGATCTTC. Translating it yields CASSSGFGLAGGSSEIF. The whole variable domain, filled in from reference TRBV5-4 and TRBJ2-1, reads ETGVTQSPTHLIKTRGQQVTLRCSSQSGHNTVSWYQQALGQGPQFIFQYYREEENGRGNFPPRFSGLQFPNYSSELNVNALELDDSALYLCASSSGFGLAGGSSEIFGPGTRLTVL.

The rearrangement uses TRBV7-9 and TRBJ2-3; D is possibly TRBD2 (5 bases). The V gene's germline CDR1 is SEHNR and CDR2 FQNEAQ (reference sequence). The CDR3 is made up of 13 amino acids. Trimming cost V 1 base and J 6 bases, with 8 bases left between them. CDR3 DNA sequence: TGTGCCAGCAGCTTAGAGTCGGGGGATACGCAGTATTTT. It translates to CASSLESGDTQYF.

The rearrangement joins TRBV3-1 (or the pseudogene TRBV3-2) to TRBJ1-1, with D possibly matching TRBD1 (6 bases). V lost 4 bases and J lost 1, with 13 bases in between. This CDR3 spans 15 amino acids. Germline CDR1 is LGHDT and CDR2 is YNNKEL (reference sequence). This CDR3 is CASSPTGTTNTEAFF. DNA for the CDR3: TGTGCCAGCAGCCCCACAGGGACGACGAACACTGAAGCTTTCTTT.

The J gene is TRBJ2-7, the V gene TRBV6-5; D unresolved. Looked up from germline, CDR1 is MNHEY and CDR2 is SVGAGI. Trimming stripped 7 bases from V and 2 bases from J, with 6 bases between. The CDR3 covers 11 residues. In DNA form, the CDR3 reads TGTGCCAGCACTGGAGCCTACGAGCAGTACTTC. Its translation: CASTGAYEQYF.

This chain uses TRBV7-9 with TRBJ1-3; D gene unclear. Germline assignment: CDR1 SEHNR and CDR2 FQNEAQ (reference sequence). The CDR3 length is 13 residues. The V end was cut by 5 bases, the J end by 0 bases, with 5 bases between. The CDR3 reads CASSPSSGNTIYF. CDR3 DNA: TGTGCCAGCAGCCCTTCCTCTGGAAACACCATATATTTT.

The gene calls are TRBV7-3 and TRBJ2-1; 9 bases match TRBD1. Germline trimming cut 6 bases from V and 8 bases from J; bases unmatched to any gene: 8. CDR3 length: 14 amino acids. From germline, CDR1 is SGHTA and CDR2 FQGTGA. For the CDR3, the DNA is TGTGCCAGCAGGGGGGGACAGGGCGGCGATGAGCAGTTCTTC. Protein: CASRGGQGGDEQFF.

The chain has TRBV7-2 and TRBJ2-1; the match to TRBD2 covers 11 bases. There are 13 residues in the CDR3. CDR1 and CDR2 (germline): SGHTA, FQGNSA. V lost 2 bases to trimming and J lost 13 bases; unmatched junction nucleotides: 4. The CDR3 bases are TGTGCCAGCAGCTTACGACTAGCGGGAACCCAGTTCTTC. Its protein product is CASSLRLAGTQFF.

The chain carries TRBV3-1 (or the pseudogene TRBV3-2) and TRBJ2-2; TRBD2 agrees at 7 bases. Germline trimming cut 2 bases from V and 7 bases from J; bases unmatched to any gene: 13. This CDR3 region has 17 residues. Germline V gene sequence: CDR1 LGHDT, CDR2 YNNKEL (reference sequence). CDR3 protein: CASSQFLGLGSFGELFF. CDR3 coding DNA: TGTGCCAGCAGCCAATTCCTTGGACTAGGATCTTTCGGGGAGCTGTTTTTT.

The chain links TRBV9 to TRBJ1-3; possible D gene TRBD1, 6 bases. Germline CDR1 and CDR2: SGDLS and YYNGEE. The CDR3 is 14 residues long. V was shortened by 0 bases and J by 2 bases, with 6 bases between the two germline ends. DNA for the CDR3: TGTGCCAGCAGCGTAGGGACAGCTGGAAACACCATATATTTT. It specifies CASSVGTAGNTIYF.

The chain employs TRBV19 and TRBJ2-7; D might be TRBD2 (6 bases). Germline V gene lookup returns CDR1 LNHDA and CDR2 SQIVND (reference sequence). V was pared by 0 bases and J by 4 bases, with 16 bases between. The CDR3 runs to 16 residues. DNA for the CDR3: TGTGCCAGTAGTATAGACCTCGGCGGGACTTTTTACGAGCAGTACTTC. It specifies CASSIDLGGTFYEQYF.

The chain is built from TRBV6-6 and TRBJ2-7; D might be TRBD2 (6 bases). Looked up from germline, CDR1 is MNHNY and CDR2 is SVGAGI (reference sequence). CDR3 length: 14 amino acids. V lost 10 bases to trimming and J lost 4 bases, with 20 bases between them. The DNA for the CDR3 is TGTGCCACCACGAAGAGGGCTGGGGGGTACGAGCAGTACTTC. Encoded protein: CATTKRAGGYEQYF.

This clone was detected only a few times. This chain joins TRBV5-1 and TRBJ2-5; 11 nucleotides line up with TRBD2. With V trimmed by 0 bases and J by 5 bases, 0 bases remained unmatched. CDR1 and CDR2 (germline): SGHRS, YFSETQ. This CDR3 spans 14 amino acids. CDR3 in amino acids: CASSLGTSGETQYF. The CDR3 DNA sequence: TGCGCCAGCAGCTTGGGGACTAGCGGGGAGACCCAGTACTTC.

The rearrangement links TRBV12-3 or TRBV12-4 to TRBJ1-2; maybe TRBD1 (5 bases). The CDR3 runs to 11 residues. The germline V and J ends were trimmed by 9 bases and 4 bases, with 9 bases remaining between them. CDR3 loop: CASTGGYGYTF. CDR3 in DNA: TGTGCCAGTACGGGGGGCTATGGCTACACCTTC.

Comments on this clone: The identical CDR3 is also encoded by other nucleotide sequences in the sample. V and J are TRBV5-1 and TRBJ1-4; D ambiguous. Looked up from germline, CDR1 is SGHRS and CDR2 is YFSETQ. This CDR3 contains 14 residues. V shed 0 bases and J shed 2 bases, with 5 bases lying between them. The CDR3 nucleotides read TGCGCCAGCAGCTTGGCGGGGACTAATGAAAAACTGTTTTTT. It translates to CASSLAGTNEKLFF.

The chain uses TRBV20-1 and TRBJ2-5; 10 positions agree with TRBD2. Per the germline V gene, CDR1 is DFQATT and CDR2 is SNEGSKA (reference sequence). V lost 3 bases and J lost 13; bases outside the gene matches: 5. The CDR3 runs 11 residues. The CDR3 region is CSASLAGVGYF. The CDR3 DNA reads TGCAGTGCTAGCCTAGCGGGAGTCGGGTACTTC.

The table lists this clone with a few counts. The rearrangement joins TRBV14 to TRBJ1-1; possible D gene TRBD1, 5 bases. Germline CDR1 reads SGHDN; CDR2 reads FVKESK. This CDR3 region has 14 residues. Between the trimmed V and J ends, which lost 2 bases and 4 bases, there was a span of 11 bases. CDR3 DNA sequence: TGTGCCAGCAGCCAACTACAGGCCCGCACTGAAGCTTTCTTT. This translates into CASSQLQARTEAFF.

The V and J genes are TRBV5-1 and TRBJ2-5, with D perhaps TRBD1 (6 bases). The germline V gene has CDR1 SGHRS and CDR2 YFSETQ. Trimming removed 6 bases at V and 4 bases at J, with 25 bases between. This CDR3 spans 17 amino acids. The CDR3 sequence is CASKRLQGGISRETQYF. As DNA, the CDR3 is TGCGCCAGCAAACGGTTACAGGGTGGGATATCAAGAGAGACCCAGTACTTC. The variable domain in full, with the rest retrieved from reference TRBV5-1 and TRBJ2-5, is KAGVTQTPRYLIKTRGQQVTLSCSPISGHRSVSWYQQTPGQGLQFLFEYFSETQRNKGNFPGRFSGRQFSNSRSEMNVSTLELGDSALYLCASKRLQGGISRETQYFGPGTRLLVL.

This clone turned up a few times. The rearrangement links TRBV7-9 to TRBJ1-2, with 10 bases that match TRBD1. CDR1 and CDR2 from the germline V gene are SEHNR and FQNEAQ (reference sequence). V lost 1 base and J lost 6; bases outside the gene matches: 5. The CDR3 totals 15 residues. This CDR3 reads CASSLGDRGRNGYTF. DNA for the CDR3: TGTGCCAGCAGCTTAGGAGACAGGGGGCGGAATGGCTACACCTTC. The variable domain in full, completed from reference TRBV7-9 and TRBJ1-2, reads DTGVSQNPRHKITKRGQNVTFRCDPISEHNRLYWYRQTLGQGPEFLTYFQNEAQLEKSRLLSDRFSAERPKGSFSTLEIQRTEQGDSAMYLCASSLGDRGRNGYTFGSGTRLTVV.

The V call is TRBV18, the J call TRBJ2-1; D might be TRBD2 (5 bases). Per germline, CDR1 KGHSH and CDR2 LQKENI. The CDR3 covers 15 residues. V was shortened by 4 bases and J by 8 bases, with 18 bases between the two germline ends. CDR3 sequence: CASSLLDPGVDEQFF. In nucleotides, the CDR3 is TGTGCCAGCTCACTTTTGGACCCCGGGGTGGATGAGCAGTTCTTC.

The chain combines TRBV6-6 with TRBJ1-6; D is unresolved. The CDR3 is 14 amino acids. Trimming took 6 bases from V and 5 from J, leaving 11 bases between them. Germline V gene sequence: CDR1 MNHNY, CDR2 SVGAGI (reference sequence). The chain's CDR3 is CASSPSLNNSPLHF. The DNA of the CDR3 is TGTGCCAGCAGCCCCAGTTTAAATAATTCACCCCTCCACTTT.

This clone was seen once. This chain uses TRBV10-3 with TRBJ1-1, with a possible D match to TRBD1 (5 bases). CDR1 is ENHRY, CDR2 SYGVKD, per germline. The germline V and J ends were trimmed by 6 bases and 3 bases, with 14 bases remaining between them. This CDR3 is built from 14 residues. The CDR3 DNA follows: TGTGCCATCAGGAGGGACTCCCGGGACACTGAAGCTTTCTTT. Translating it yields CAIRRDSRDTEAFF.

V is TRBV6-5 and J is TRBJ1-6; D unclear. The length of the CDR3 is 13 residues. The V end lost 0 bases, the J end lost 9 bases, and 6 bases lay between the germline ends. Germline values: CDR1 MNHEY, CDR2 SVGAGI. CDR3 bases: TGTGCCAGCAGTTACTCGACACCTTCACCCCTCCACTTT. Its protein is CASSYSTPSPLHF.

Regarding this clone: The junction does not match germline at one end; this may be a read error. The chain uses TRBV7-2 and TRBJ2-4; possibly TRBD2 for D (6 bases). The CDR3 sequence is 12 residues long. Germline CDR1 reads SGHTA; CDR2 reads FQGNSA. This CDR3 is CATYHEAGKLEF. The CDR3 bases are TGTGCCACCTACCACGAGGCGGGAAAATTGGAGTTC.